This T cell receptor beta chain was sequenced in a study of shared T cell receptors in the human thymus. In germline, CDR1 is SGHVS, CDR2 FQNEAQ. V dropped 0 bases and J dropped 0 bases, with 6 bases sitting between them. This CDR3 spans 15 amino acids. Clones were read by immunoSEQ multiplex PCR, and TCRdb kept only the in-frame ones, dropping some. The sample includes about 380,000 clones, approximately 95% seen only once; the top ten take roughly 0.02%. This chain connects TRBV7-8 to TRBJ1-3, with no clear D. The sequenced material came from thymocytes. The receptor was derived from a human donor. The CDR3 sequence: CASSLAKVSGNTIYF. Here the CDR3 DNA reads TGTGCCAGCAGCTTAGCGAAGGTCTCTGGAAACACCATATATTTT.